Listed below are T cell receptor beta chains from one sample, sequenced in a study of blood T cell repertoires in COVID-19. The data were produced by immunoSEQ multiplex PCR, yet TCRdb's version contains in-frame clones alone and is incomplete. The top ten clones hold 3% of a sample with around 300,000 clones, 65% to 85% of them seen once. Sequencing was performed on peripheral blood. The receptors shown here come from a man younger than 45 with active or convalescent COVID-19. Each CDR3 is given with its conserved first and last residue. Fields, in order: V gene, CDR3 length, J gene, D gene, clone size, CDR3 protein, CDR3 DNA. A D gene is named only where the DNA matches it firmly. Only part of the rows carry a size: once, few, many, or a class if the clone is expanded.

TRBV2	14	TRBJ1-4	-	-	CASRPGYTFEKLFF	TGTGCCAGCAGACCAGGCTACACCTTTGAAAAACTGTTTTTT
TRBV6-2/TRBV6-3	20	TRBJ1-1	TRBD1	-	CASSYSSGQGTPLMNTEAFF	TGTGCCAGCAGTTACTCGTCGGGACAGGGAACCCCGCTCATGAACACTGAAGCTTTCTTT
TRBV11-2	15	TRBJ1-2	TRBD1	-	CASSTNRGPPYGYTF	TGTGCCAGCAGCACGAACAGGGGTCCCCCGTATGGCTACACCTTC
TRBV7-9	17	TRBJ1-4	-	-	CASSSVADTLRNEKLFF	TGTGCCAGCAGCTCCGTTGCCGACACCCTAAGGAATGAAAAACTGTTTTTT
TRBV7-2	15	TRBJ2-7	-	-	CASSLDRTATYEQYF	TGTGCCAGCAGCTTAGACCGGACAGCTACTTACGAGCAGTACTTC
TRBV29-1	12	TRBJ2-7	TRBD1	-	CSVEDRDAEQYF	TGCAGCGTCGAGGACAGGGACGCGGAGCAGTACTTC
TRBV2	13	TRBJ1-1	-	-	CASTRMINTEAFF	TGTGCCAGCACGAGGATGATTAACACTGAAGCTTTCTTT
TRBV11-3	14	TRBJ2-5	TRBD1	-	CASRLDRGRETQYF	TGTGCCAGCCGCCTCGACAGGGGAAGGGAGACCCAGTACTTC
TRBV30	13	TRBJ2-7	TRBD1	-	CAWSEQGAYEQYF	TGTGCCTGGAGTGAACAGGGGGCCTACGAGCAGTACTTC
TRBV4-2	15	TRBJ1-2	-	-	CASSQDPTYNYGYTF	TGTGCCAGCAGCCAAGATCCCACTTATAACTATGGCTACACCTTC
TRBV30	13	TRBJ1-1	-	-	CAWTRGGKTEAFF	TGTGCCTGGACGAGGGGAGGGAAGACTGAAGCTTTCTTT
TRBV6-5	15	TRBJ1-3	-	-	CASSYSSGSGNTIYF	TGTGCCAGCAGTTACTCGAGCGGCTCTGGAAACACCATATATTTT
TRBV5-1	16	TRBJ1-3	-	-	CASSSGLTASGNTIYF	TGCGCCAGCAGTTCAGGCCTTACTGCCTCTGGAAACACCATATATTTT
TRBV21-1	10	TRBJ2-4	-	-	CASPGGIQYF	TGTGCCAGCCCCGGGGGCATTCAGTACTTC
TRBV4-1	14	TRBJ2-3	-	-	CASSQIPLRDTQYF	TGCGCCAGCAGCCAAATTCCTCTTAGAGATACGCAGTATTTT
TRBV6-2/TRBV6-3	18	TRBJ2-1	TRBD2	many	CASSYVGGGAGPHNEQFF	TGTGCCAGCAGTTACGTTGGCGGGGGGGCCGGCCCCCACAATGAGCAGTTCTTC
TRBV2	18	TRBJ2-1	-	-	CASSVRGARAGSYNEQFF	TGTGCCAGCAGTGTTCGGGGGGCGCGAGCGGGATCCTACAATGAGCAGTTCTTC
TRBV10-3	14	TRBJ1-4	-	-	CAISATGTNEKLFF	TGTGCCATCAGCGCCACAGGGACTAATGAAAAACTGTTTTTT
TRBV27	13	TRBJ1-1	-	-	CASSWDRDKEAFF	TGTGCCAGCAGTTGGGACCGGGACAAGGAAGCTTTCTTT
TRBV28	11	TRBJ1-1	-	-	CASSEASQAFF	TGTGCCAGCAGTGAAGCCTCCCAAGCTTTCTTT
TRBV24-1	14	TRBJ1-5	TRBD1	-	CATSGTGFDQPQHF	TGTGCCACCAGTGGGACAGGGTTCGATCAGCCCCAGCATTTT
TRBV4-3	15	TRBJ2-2	-	-	CASSQGREYTGELFF	TGCGCCAGCAGCCAGGGCCGGGAGTACACCGGGGAGCTGTTTTTT